This T cell receptor beta chain was captured in a study of blood T cell repertoires in COVID-19 (dated by TCRdb to about 2020). Background for the entire study: Collaborator samples came from the United States, Italy and Spain and covered acute and convalescent phases of COVID-19. The material from the prospective study consisted of cDNA or gDNA derived from T cells, B-cell-depleted T cells, or PBMCs. Deeply sampled blood TCRbeta repertoires from subjects exposed to, actively infected with, or recovered from COVID-19 were included in the dataset. The repertoires were released in a freely available public database meant as a resource for research on the immune response to SARS-CoV-2. Samples were obtained from the ongoing ImmuneRACE study (first 160 participants) and from over 1,000 subjects provided by 6 global collaborators. Nearly every sample came with metadata listing a de-identified subject ID, COVID-19 status, age in years and sex. Where HLA class I and class II types were available, the types were taken from metadata supplied by the sample provider, not from assay-based typing.

TCRbeta CDR3 regions were amplified from genomic DNA using the immunoSEQ Assay, a bias-controlled multiplex PCR. On the authors' methods: Within the assay, amplification of reference gene primers was used to estimate how many nucleated cells each sample contained. Sequence reads were collapsed and filtered to measure the absolute abundance of every unique TCRbeta CDR3 rearrangement. Productive Simpson clonality was computed per sample as the square root of Simpson's diversity index over productive rearrangements. TCRdb limited this immuneACCESS table to in-frame rearrangements with V and J called. A share of clones is missing; checked studies link under half to unresolved V genes, and the rest is unexplained. That table is the source of V, J and clone size, and D and trimming were worked out from the DNA. The sample includes about 78,000 clones, with more than 75% observed a single time. Around 2% of the sample lies in the top ten.

Based on the germline V gene, the CDR1 and CDR2 sequences are MNHEY and SVGEGT. Trimming at the junction amounts to 2 bases on V and 4 bases on J, and the germline ends lie 15 bases apart. The cysteine opens and the phenylalanine closes a CDR3 of 15 amino acids. The CDR3 DNA has 45 bases and is translated from base 1. The collaborating institutions used their own protocols to collect whole blood in K2EDTA tubes. Collaborator samples were shipped for TCRbeta analysis as frozen whole blood, isolated PBMCs, or DNA extracted from either sample type. This clone was found a few times. There is no known antigen for this receptor. Per-base quality was not reported, and no clone a single base away is much larger than it. On the study overall, not on this receptor specifically: The quantity of clinical and demographic metadata differed by source and by participant and was supplied without curation.

Sequenced: peripheral blood. The V and J segments used are TRBV6-2 or TRBV6-3 and TRBJ2-7; the best D guess is TRBD2, with 5 bases matching. This TCR derives from a woman in her sixties with acute or convalescent COVID-19. The CDR3: CASSYEEGLRYEQYF. The DNA is as follows: TGTGCCAGCAGTTACGAAGAGGGCCTAAGATACGAGCAGTACTTC.